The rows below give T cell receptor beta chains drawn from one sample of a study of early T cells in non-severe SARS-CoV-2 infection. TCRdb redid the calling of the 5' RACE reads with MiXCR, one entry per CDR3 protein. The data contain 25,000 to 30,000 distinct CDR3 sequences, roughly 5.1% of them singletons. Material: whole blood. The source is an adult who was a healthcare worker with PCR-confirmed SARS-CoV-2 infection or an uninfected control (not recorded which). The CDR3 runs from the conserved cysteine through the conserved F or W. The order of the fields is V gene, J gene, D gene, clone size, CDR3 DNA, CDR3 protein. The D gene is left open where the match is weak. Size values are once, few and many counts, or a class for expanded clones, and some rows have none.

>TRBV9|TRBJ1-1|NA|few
TGTGCCAGCAGCGTGGGGACAACGAACACTGAAGCTTTCTTT
CASSVGTTNTEAFF
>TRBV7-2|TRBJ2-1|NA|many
TGTGCCAGCAGCTTAGATCCGCAGGGCTACAATGAGCAGTTCTTC
CASSLDPQGYNEQFF
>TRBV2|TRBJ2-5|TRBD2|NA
TGTGCCAGCAGTGAGCGCGGGAGGGGGCAAGAGACCCAGTACTTC
CASSERGRGQETQYF
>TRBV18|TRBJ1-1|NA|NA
TGTGCCAGCTCACCTAGGGGGGGAACCAACCCGAACACTGAAGCTTTCTTT
CASSPRGGTNPNTEAFF
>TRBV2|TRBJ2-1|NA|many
TGTGCCAGCAGTGAAAGTAGGAGCTCCTACAATGAGCAGTTCTTC
CASSESRSSYNEQFF
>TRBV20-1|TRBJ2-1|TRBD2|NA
TGCAGTGCAAGCCGGCTAGCGGGGGCCTACAATGAGCAGTTCTTC
CSASRLAGAYNEQFF
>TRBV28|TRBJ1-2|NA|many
TGTGCCAGCAGTTTCTGGGGAGGCTACACCTTC
CASSFWGGYTF
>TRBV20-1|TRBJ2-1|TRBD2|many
TGCAGTGCCCCGCGACTAGCGGGGGTTCTCCCTTATAGCTCCTACAATGAGCAGTTCTTC
CSAPRLAGVLPYSSYNEQFF
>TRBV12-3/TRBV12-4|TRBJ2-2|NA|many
TGTGCCAGCAGCCCCGACAGAGTCGCGAACACCGGGGAGCTGTTTTTT
CASSPDRVANTGELFF
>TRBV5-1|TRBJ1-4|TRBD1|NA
TGCGCCAGCAGCGGCACCGGGACAGGGACTCAGAAACTGTTTTTT
CASSGTGTGTQKLFF
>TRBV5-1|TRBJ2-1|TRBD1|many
TGCGCCAGCAGCGCCAGAGCCGGGACAGGGGACAATGAGCAGTTCTTC
CASSARAGTGDNEQFF
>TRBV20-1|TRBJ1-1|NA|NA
TGCAGTGCTAGAGAGGCAGGGGCTGGCACTGAAGCTTTCTTT
CSAREAGAGTEAFF
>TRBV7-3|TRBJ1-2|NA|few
TGTGCCAGCAGCTCCCCCCTGGGGGCACGAGGCTACACCTTC
CASSSPLGARGYTF
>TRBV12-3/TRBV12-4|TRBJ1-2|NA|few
TGTGCCAGCAGTTTTCAGGGTAAAGGCTATGGCTACACCTTC
CASSFQGKGYGYTF
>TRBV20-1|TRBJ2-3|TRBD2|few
TGCAGTGCTAGAGCGCCAACCGGCCTAGCGGGGGGGCCTGGCTTCTCAGATACGCAGTATTTT
CSARAPTGLAGGPGFSDTQYF
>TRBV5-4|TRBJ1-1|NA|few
TGTGCCAGCAGCTTGGCGGCAGGGAGGTGGACTGAAGCTTTCTTT
CASSLAAGRWTEAFF
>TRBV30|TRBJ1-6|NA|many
TGTGCCTGGAGTGTTCTTCAGGGCGATAATTCACCCCTCCACTTT
CAWSVLQGDNSPLHF
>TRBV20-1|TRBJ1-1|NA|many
TGCAGTGCTAGAGATGTCAGGGCAGGCACTGAAGCTTTCTTT
CSARDVRAGTEAFF
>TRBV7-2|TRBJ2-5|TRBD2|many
TGTGCCAGCAGCCCGGGACTAGCGGGAGGGCTGGCTGAGACCCAGTACTTC
CASSPGLAGGLAETQYF
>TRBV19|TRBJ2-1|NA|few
TGTGCCAGTTCGTCCCCGGGCGGGCCCTCCTACAATGAGCAGTTCTTC
CASSSPGGPSYNEQFF
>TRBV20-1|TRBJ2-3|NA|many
TGCAGTCCCACCACAGATACGCAGTATTTT
CSPTTDTQYF
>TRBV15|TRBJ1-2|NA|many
TGTGCCACCAGCAGAGAGGGGGCACGCCTAACCAACTATGGCTACACCTTC
CATSREGARLTNYGYTF
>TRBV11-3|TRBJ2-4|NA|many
TGTGCCAGCAGCTTAGTGGGCAGAACTAACATTCAGTACTTC
CASSLVGRTNIQYF
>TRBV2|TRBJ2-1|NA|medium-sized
TGTGCCAGCAGTGAGTTGGCCTTGTTTAGGTACAATGAGCAGTTCTTC
CASSELALFRYNEQFF
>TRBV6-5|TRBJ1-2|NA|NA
TGTGCCAGCAGTTTGGGGAGGGTTCCGAATCATGGCTACACCTTC
CASSLGRVPNHGYTF
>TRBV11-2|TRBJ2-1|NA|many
TGTGCCAGCAGCTTCCGAACGAAGTCCAATGAGCAGTTCTTC
CASSFRTKSNEQFF
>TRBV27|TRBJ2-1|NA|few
TGTGCCAGCAGTTTCTGGCTAGGACCATACAATGAGCAGTTCTTC
CASSFWLGPYNEQFF